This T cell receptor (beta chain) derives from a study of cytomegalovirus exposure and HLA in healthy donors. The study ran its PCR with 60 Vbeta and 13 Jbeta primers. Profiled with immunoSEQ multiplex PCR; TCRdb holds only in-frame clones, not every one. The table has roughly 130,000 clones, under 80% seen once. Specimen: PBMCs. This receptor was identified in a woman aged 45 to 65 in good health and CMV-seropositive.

In DNA form, the CDR3 reads TGTGCCAGCAGTTCCGACAGGGAGCAAGAGACCCAGTACTTC. Protein: CASSSDREQETQYF. The V call is TRBV7-9, the J call TRBJ2-5, with 7 bases aligning to TRBD1. This CDR3 is built from 14 residues. Per germline, CDR1 SEHNR and CDR2 FQNEAQ (reference sequence). Losses at the gene ends were 6 bases for V and 2 bases for J; bases not matched to a gene: 6.